These T cell receptor beta chains were read from a single sample in a study of cytomegalovirus exposure and HLA in healthy donors. Generated by immunoSEQ multiplex PCR, the TCRdb table keeps only in-frame clones and is missing some. The profile shows 100,000 to 150,000 clones, 75% to 85% of them singletons. Sequencing was performed on PBMCs. The receptors stem from a man in his forties in good health and CMV-seronegative. CDR3s include the opening cysteine and the closing phenylalanine or tryptophan. Fields, in order: D gene, J gene, clone size, V gene, CDR3 DNA, CDR3 protein. A D gene is named only where the DNA matches it firmly. Clone size, where shown, is once, few, many, or a class for clones that have expanded.

>NA|TRBJ2-5|NA|TRBV6-5
TGTGCCAGCAGCCTCACAGGAACCCATGAGACCCAGTACTTC
CASSLTGTHETQYF
>NA|TRBJ1-1|once|TRBV27
TGTGCCAGCAGTTCGGTCAGGGGAAACACTGAAGCTTTCTTT
CASSSVRGNTEAFF
>NA|TRBJ1-5|NA|TRBV19
TGTGCCAGTACCATAGGTGCAGGGGCCCAGCCCCAGCATTTT
CASTIGAGAQPQHF
>TRBD1|TRBJ2-7|few|TRBV5-8
TGTGCCAGCAGCTTCGCCGGGACAGGGATCTACGAGCAGTACTTC
CASSFAGTGIYEQYF
>NA|TRBJ1-1|few|TRBV18
TGTGCCAGCTCACCTCAGGTGGGCACTGAAGCTTTCTTT
CASSPQVGTEAFF
>TRBD1|TRBJ2-5|NA|TRBV6-5
TGTGCCAGCAGCAGGGGGCGGGAGACCCAGTACTTC
CASSRGRETQYF
>NA|TRBJ1-1|NA|TRBV7-9
TGTGCCAGCAGCTCTCCGCGGGGGGAATGGAACACTGAAGCTTTCTTT
CASSSPRGEWNTEAFF
>NA|TRBJ2-7|NA|TRBV27
TGTGCCAGCAGTTCCGGGAGCTCCTACGAGCAGTACTTC
CASSSGSSYEQYF
>NA|TRBJ1-1|few|TRBV7-9
TGTGCCAGCAGCTTAAAAGGAGGGGTCACTGAAGCTTTCTTT
CASSLKGGVTEAFF
>TRBD1|TRBJ1-2|once|TRBV2
TGTGCCAGCAGAGTCCGGGACAGGAGTAACTATGGCTACACCTTC
CASRVRDRSNYGYTF
>TRBD1|TRBJ1-1|NA|TRBV4-3
TGCGCCAGCAGCCAAGAGGGACAGGGTCTTACTTCTGAAGCTTTCTTT
CASSQEGQGLTSEAFF
>NA|TRBJ2-1|NA|TRBV9
TGTGCCAGCACCCCACCACAGGGCTATGAGCAGTTCTTC
CASTPPQGYEQFF
>NA|TRBJ1-3|NA|TRBV4-1
TGCGCCAGCAGCCGCGGCGGCCCTGGAAACACCATATATTTT
CASSRGGPGNTIYF
>TRBD1|TRBJ1-2|few|TRBV6-5
TGTGCCAGCAGTTACTTCGGGACAGCCTATGGCTACACCTTC
CASSYFGTAYGYTF
>NA|TRBJ1-1|NA|TRBV6-5
TGTGCCAGCAGCTCGGGACAAACTTTACGGTGGGCTTTCTTT
CASSSGQTLRWAFF
>TRBD2|TRBJ2-1|NA|TRBV6-6
TGTGCCAGCAGTTACTCTAGCGGGGGGGTTAATGAGCAGTTCTTC
CASSYSSGGVNEQFF
>TRBD1|TRBJ1-3|NA|TRBV7-9
TGTGCCAGCAGCCCAGGACAGGGTGTAACACCCTCTGGAAACACCATATATTTT
CASSPGQGVTPSGNTIYF
>TRBD1|TRBJ1-1|NA|TRBV28
TGTGCCAGCAGTTTGGGGACAGGGAGGCTCACTGAAGCTTTCTTT
CASSLGTGRLTEAFF
>NA|TRBJ1-1|NA|TRBV7-9
TGTGCCAGCAGCCCCCCCCTAGGGGTCACTGAAGCTTTCTTT
CASSPPLGVTEAFF
>NA|TRBJ1-1|NA|TRBV15
TGTGCCACCAGCAGACCACCCTGGCGGGGTCTCATCGGCACTGAAGCTTTCTTT
CATSRPPWRGLIGTEAFF
>TRBD1|TRBJ2-5|few|TRBV10-3
TGTGCCATCAGTTCCGGGGGACAGGGATTGGAGGAAGAGACCCAGTACTTC
CAISSGGQGLEEETQYF
>NA|TRBJ1-1|NA|TRBV11-3
TGTGCCAGCAGCTTAGGGGGCGGGAACACCGAAGCTTTCTTT
CASSLGGGNTEAFF
>NA|TRBJ2-3|NA|TRBV19
TGTGCCAGTAGTATCCAGGGGTCGATAGATACGCAGTATTTT
CASSIQGSIDTQYF
>NA|TRBJ1-2|NA|TRBV28
TGTGCCAGCAGTTTATCGACAGACTATGGCTACACCTTC
CASSLSTDYGYTF
>TRBD2|TRBJ2-3|few|TRBV6-4
TGTGCCAGCAGTGCCTCGCGGGGGGGCCAAGATACGCAGTATTTT
CASSASRGGQDTQYF
>NA|TRBJ2-7|NA|TRBV2
TGTGCCAGCAGGCTATACGAGCAGTACTTC
CASRLYEQYF
>TRBD2|TRBJ2-1|NA|TRBV15
TGTGCCACCAGCAGAGACCTTAGCGGGGGGATCTACAATGAGCAGTTCTTC
CATSRDLSGGIYNEQFF
>NA|TRBJ1-3|NA|TRBV11-2
TGTGCCAGCAGCTACGACAGCTCTGGAAACACCATATATTTT
CASSYDSSGNTIYF
>TRBD1|TRBJ2-3|NA|TRBV10-3
TGTGCCATCAGTGAGCCCGGACAGGATCCAGATACGCAGTATTTT
CAISEPGQDPDTQYF
>NA|TRBJ1-6|NA|TRBV6-6
TGTGCCAGCAGTTACAGCGTGTTGTATCGAAATTCACCCCTCCACTTT
CASSYSVLYRNSPLHF
>NA|TRBJ2-3|few|TRBV28
TGTGCCAGCAGTCCTAGCACAGATACGCAGTATTTT
CASSPSTDTQYF
>TRBD2|TRBJ2-1|NA|TRBV4-3
TGCGCCAGCAGCCAAGGCCTAGCGGGAACTCTACAAAATGAGCAGTTCTTC
CASSQGLAGTLQNEQFF
>TRBD1|TRBJ1-2|NA|TRBV5-1
TGCGCCAGCAGCCTTGGGACAGGGGATGGCTACACCTTC
CASSLGTGDGYTF
>NA|TRBJ1-2|NA|TRBV27
TGTGCCAGCAGTTTATCCCGGGGATATGATGGGTATGGCTACACCTTC
CASSLSRGYDGYGYTF
>NA|TRBJ2-2|NA|TRBV7-9
TGTGCCAGCAGCTTATACAGGGAATCCGGGGAGCTGTTTTTT
CASSLYRESGELFF
>TRBD1|TRBJ1-6|few|TRBV4-3
TGCGCCAGCAGCCGCGACCCTACAGGGGCTAATTCACCCCTCCACTTT
CASSRDPTGANSPLHF
>TRBD1|TRBJ2-3|NA|TRBV7-8
TGTGCCAGCAGCTTCCTACAGGGGGTCGCAGATACGCAGTATTTT
CASSFLQGVADTQYF
>TRBD1|TRBJ1-2|NA|TRBV7-9
TGTGCCAGTAGCTTCGGGACAGACGATGGCTACACCTTC
CASSFGTDDGYTF
>TRBD2|TRBJ2-7|NA|TRBV5-4
TGTGCCAGCAGCTTCTTAGCGGGGGCGGGAGAGCAGTACTTC
CASSFLAGAGEQYF
>TRBD1|TRBJ1-5|few|TRBV4-3
TGCGCCAGCAGCCAAGAAAAGGGGGCGCTGGCTCAGCCCCAGCATTTT
CASSQEKGALAQPQHF
>NA|TRBJ2-1|NA|TRBV6-1
TGTGCCAGCAGTGGTGACAGCAGAATTTACAATGAGCAGTTCTTC
CASSGDSRIYNEQFF
>TRBD1|TRBJ1-6|few|TRBV5-6
TGTGCCAGCAGCTTGGGACAGGGTGGAAAAAATTCACCCCTCCACTTT
CASSLGQGGKNSPLHF
>TRBD2|TRBJ2-7|NA|TRBV7-8
TGTGCCAGCAGCTTTGGGCGGGGGGAAAACGAGCAGTACTTC
CASSFGRGENEQYF
>NA|TRBJ1-2|NA|TRBV6-5
TGTGCCAGCAGTTACTCAGGAGGGGTTGACTATGGCTACACCTTC
CASSYSGGVDYGYTF
>TRBD1|TRBJ1-4|NA|TRBV28
TGTGCCAGCAGGGACCACAGGGGGAAATTTTTT
CASRDHRGKFF
>TRBD2|TRBJ2-2|NA|TRBV11-2
TGCGCCAGCAGCCAGGGACTAGTCTTCACCGGGGAGCTGTTTTTT
CASSQGLVFTGELFF